A single sample gave rise to the 28 T cell receptor beta chains below, sequenced in a study of identical twins. TCRdb analysed the 5' RACE reads with MiXCR anew, one entry per CDR3 protein. This sample has around 290,000 distinct CDR3 sequences, with roughly 10% found just once. The data were also submitted as part of a second study, on yellow fever vaccine responses in identical twins.

Sequencing used CD8+ T cells sorted from blood. These receptors originate from a woman between 18 and 29 years old in good health.

There are a few counts of this clonotype. The CDR3 loop reads CASSPLGAGGGSTDTQYF. The CDR3 bases are TGTGCCAGCAGTCCCCTAGGGGCTGGCGGGGGAAGCACAGATACGCAGTATTTT. J is TRBJ2-3 and V is TRBV27; 7 positions match TRBD2. The CDR3 covers 18 residues. Unmatched junction bases numbered 14, after V lost 5 bases and J lost 0 bases. Germline loops: CDR1 MNHEY, CDR2 SMNVEV (reference sequence).

The CDR3 DNA reads TGCAGTGCTAGAGGACTTGACCAGCCCCAGCATTTT. Protein product: CSARGLDQPQHF. The J gene is TRBJ1-5, the V gene TRBV20-1; D ambiguous. Germline-derived CDR1 and CDR2 are DFQATT and SNEGSKA (reference sequence). Trimming cost V 1 base and J 7 bases, with 8 bases left between them. The CDR3 covers 12 residues.

This clonotype was seen a handful of times. The chain combines TRBV7-6 with TRBJ2-3; no clear D gene. Trimming removed 5 bases from V and 1 base from J, with 10 bases in between. The CDR3 spans 14 residues. Germline V lookup: CDR1 SGHVS, CDR2 FNYEAQ. The chain's CDR3 is CASSPRVGTDTQYF. The CDR3, as DNA: TGTGCCAGCAGCCCCCGTGTGGGCACAGATACGCAGTATTTT.

This clonotype was seen many times. V usage is TRBV19 and J usage is TRBJ1-1; 7 bases fit TRBD1. CDR1 and CDR2 from the germline V gene are LNHDA and SQIVND (reference sequence). This CDR3 has 15 residues. Losses at the gene ends were 5 bases for V and 2 bases for J; bases not matched to a gene: 8. The CDR3 sequence is CASSSWTGLNTEAFF. The CDR3 DNA is TGTGCCAGTAGTTCTTGGACAGGACTTAACACTGAAGCTTTCTTT.

This clonotype turned up a few times. CDR3 residues: CASSLASGRETQYF. CDR3 nucleotides: TGCGCCAGCAGCTTGGCATCAGGGAGGGAGACCCAGTACTTC. The V gene is TRBV5-1, the J gene TRBJ2-5; perhaps TRBD2 as D (6 bases). Deletions cut 0 bases from V and 5 bases from J, with 11 bases between. CDR3 length: 14 amino acids. Germline-derived CDR1 and CDR2 are SGHRS and YFSETQ.

The table lists this clonotype with many counts. The chain combines TRBV5-1 with TRBJ2-7; 9 bases agree with TRBD1. The CDR3 runs to 13 residues. The germline V gene has CDR1 SGHRS and CDR2 YFSETQ. The V segment lost 6 bases and the J segment 3 bases; nucleotides outside the gene matches: 4. The CDR3 DNA sequence: TGCGCCAGCACCGGGACAGGGAGCTACGAGCAGTACTTC. Protein sequence: CASTGTGSYEQYF.

V and J are TRBV12-3 or TRBV12-4 and TRBJ2-2; D remains ambiguous. V was trimmed by 6 bases and J by 7 bases, leaving 6 bases between them. CDR3 size: 11 residues. The DNA for the CDR3 is TGTGCCAGCAGGCTAAGCGGGGAGCTGTTTTTT. This encodes CASRLSGELFF.

This clonotype has more than one count but fewer than ten. CDR3 sequence (DNA): TGTGCCAGCAGCCAACCGGGACAGGGGAATGGCGGAACTGAAGCTTTCTTT. This sequence encodes CASSQPGQGNGGTEAFF. J is TRBJ1-1 and V is TRBV14; 10 bases fit TRBD1. Germline V CDR1 and CDR2: SGHDN, FVKESK. This CDR3 is built from 17 residues. The V gene end was trimmed by 2 bases and the J gene end by 5 bases; junction bases not matched to a gene: 11.

The chain uses TRBV5-5 and TRBJ2-7; weak D call: TRBD1 (6 bases). V was pared by 6 bases and J by 2 bases, with 15 bases between. CDR1 and CDR2 from the germline V gene are SGHKS and YYEKEE (reference sequence). This CDR3 region has 14 residues. The CDR3 DNA follows: TGTGCCAGCACCCCAGAGGACAGAACCTACGAGCAGTACTTC. Its translation: CASTPEDRTYEQYF.

This clonotype has ten or more counts. The rearrangement links TRBV5-5 to TRBJ1-5; no reliable D call. V was shortened by 4 bases and J by 2 bases, with 13 bases between the two germline ends. This CDR3 comprises 15 residues. The V gene's germline CDR1 is SGHKS and CDR2 YYEKEE (reference sequence). CDR3 sequence: CASSPGMQGNQPQHF. CDR3 nucleotide sequence: TGTGCCAGCAGCCCTGGGATGCAGGGCAATCAGCCCCAGCATTTT.

This clonotype was seen only a few times. V and J are TRBV4-3 and TRBJ2-3; 8 bases are a match to TRBD2. Trimming cost V 0 bases and J 2 bases; bases outside gene matches: 10. The CDR3 consists of 18 residues. Germline lookup yields CDR1 LGHNA and CDR2 YSLEER. CDR3 region: CASSQDGPPAGATDTQYF. The CDR3 nucleotides read TGCGCCAGCAGCCAAGACGGACCGCCAGCGGGAGCCACAGATACGCAGTATTTT.

This chain uses TRBV2 with TRBJ2-7; 7 bases match TRBD2. Germline V CDR1 and CDR2: SNHLY, FYNNEI. The junction had 7 bases not matched to a gene; V was cut back by 5 bases and J by 0 bases. This CDR3 contains 15 residues. For the CDR3, the DNA is TGTGCCAGCAGTACCGGGACTACAAACTCCTACGAGCAGTACTTC. This gives the protein CASSTGTTNSYEQYF.

The chain is built from TRBV12-3 or TRBV12-4 and TRBJ2-7, with D unresolved. Trimming left V 7 bases short and J 3 bases short, with 13 bases between. This CDR3 is 13 amino acids long. The DNA for the CDR3 is TGTGCCAGCAAATCGGACGGCCGCTACGAGCAGTACTTC. Translating it yields CASKSDGRYEQYF.

This clonotype occurred a few times. The V call is TRBV20-1, the J call TRBJ2-3, with 11 bases fitting TRBD2. V trimming: 6 bases; J trimming: 2 bases; junction bases outside the gene matches: 7. Germline V CDR1 and CDR2: DFQATT, SNEGSKA (reference sequence). The length of the CDR3 is 15 residues. CDR3 nucleotides: TGCAGTGCACCCGGGACTAGCGGACCCACAGATACGCAGTATTTT. Translated: CSAPGTSGPTDTQYF.

This clonotype occurred a few times. DNA for the CDR3: TGTGCCAGCAGCCCAGGGGTGGGCGGTCAGCCCCAGCATTTT. It yields the protein CASSPGVGGQPQHF. The J gene is TRBJ1-5, the V gene TRBV7-9, with a possible D match to TRBD1 (6 bases). The CDR3 spans 14 residues. V lost 5 bases and J lost 6, with 14 bases in between. Germline loops: CDR1 SEHNR, CDR2 FQNEAQ (reference sequence).

This clonotype was counted only a few times. The chain uses TRBV20-1 and TRBJ2-1, with 7 bases fitting TRBD2. The CDR3 covers 15 residues. The ends lost 6 bases at V and 5 bases at J; junction bases unmatched: 13. Looked up from germline, CDR1 is DFQATT and CDR2 is SNEGSKA (reference sequence). The DNA of the CDR3 is TGCAGTGCACCTGGTCCGGGACTACAAGACAATGAGCAGTTCTTC. It yields the protein CSAPGPGLQDNEQFF.

This clonotype was found a few times. J is TRBJ2-2 and V is TRBV6-2 or TRBV6-3; no definite D call. V lost 2 bases to trimming and J lost 6 bases, with 10 bases between them. CDR3 length: 14 residues. The germline V gene encodes CDR1 MNHEY and CDR2 SVGEGT. The CDR3 DNA is TGTGCCAGCAGTTACCTTGGGGTGTCCGGGGAGCTGTTTTTT. Its protein is CASSYLGVSGELFF.

The rearrangement uses TRBV7-9 and TRBJ1-3; D is undetermined. There are 13 residues in the CDR3. CDR1 SEHNR and CDR2 FQNEAQ come from the germline V gene (reference sequence). Trimming left V 5 bases short and J 1 base short, with 6 bases between. In DNA, the CDR3 is TGTGCCAGCAGCCCGGGTTCTGGAAACACCATATATTTT. This translates into CASSPGSGNTIYF.

The chain joins TRBV5-1 to TRBJ1-2, with 7 bases fitting TRBD1. V lost 0 bases and J lost 3; bases outside the gene matches: 5. Per germline, CDR1 SGHRS and CDR2 YFSETQ. The CDR3 covers 15 residues. The CDR3 loop reads CASSLGQGIYYGYTF. The CDR3 nucleotides are TGCGCCAGCAGCTTGGGACAGGGAATTTACTATGGCTACACCTTC.

This clonotype was detected ten times or more. The genes are TRBV7-9 and TRBJ2-7; D is uncertain. Between the trimmed V and J ends, which lost 1 base and 3 bases, there was a span of 7 bases. CDR1 and CDR2 from the germline V gene are SEHNR and FQNEAQ (reference sequence). This CDR3 is 13 amino acids long. The CDR3 sequence is CASSLEDNYEQYF. In DNA, the CDR3 is TGTGCCAGCAGCTTAGAAGACAACTACGAGCAGTACTTC. Variable domain in full (rest from reference TRBV7-9 and TRBJ2-7): DTGVSQNPRHKITKRGQNVTFRCDPISEHNRLYWYRQTLGQGPEFLTYFQNEAQLEKSRLLSDRFSAERPKGSFSTLEIQRTEQGDSAMYLCASSLEDNYEQYFGPGTRLTVT.

This clonotype came up many times. This chain uses TRBV28 with TRBJ2-7, with TRBD2 identical over 8 bases. V was clipped by 5 bases and J by 4 bases; unmatched bases: 7. Germline CDR1 is MDHEN and CDR2 is SYDVKM. CDR3 length: 14 residues. The CDR3 nucleotides read TGTGCCAGCAGTCCCCAGCGGGAGAGGTACGAGCAGTACTTC. Translating it yields CASSPQRERYEQYF.

This clonotype has at least ten counts. CDR3 coding DNA: TGTGCCAGCAGTTTAAAGGACAATGAGCAGTTCTTC. Amino acids: CASSLKDNEQFF. The chain combines TRBV27 with TRBJ2-1; D remains ambiguous. This CDR3 comprises 12 residues. Per the germline V gene, CDR1 is MNHEY and CDR2 is SMNVEV (reference sequence). Trimming left V 2 bases short and J 5 bases short, with 4 bases between.

This clonotype was observed many times. The rearrangement links TRBV20-1 to TRBJ2-1; D gene ambiguous. The CDR3 totals 14 residues. In germline, CDR1 is DFQATT, CDR2 SNEGSKA (reference sequence). Trimming cost V 0 bases and J 7 bases, with 13 bases left between them. The CDR3 loop reads CSARDRAGTNEQFF. CDR3 in DNA: TGCAGTGCTAGAGATCGTGCAGGAACGAATGAGCAGTTCTTC.

This clonotype was picked up one time. J is TRBJ2-7 and V is TRBV25-1, with D possibly matching TRBD1 (5 bases). Trimming took off 8 bases at V and 3 bases at J, with 14 bases between the two ends. Germline V gene data show CDR1 as MGHDK and CDR2 as SYGVNS. This CDR3 has 13 residues. CDR3 DNA sequence: TGTGCCAGCCGAACTACAGGTAACTACGAGCAGTACTTC. Its protein is CASRTTGNYEQYF.

This clonotype appeared many times. This chain uses TRBV7-2 with TRBJ2-7, with D possibly matching TRBD2 (6 bases). Germline CDR1 is SGHTA and CDR2 is FQGNSA. The CDR3 has 14 residues. V lost 5 bases, J lost 3 bases, and 14 bases lay in between. The chain's CDR3 is CASSQGLWGYEQYF. CDR3 nucleotides: TGTGCCAGCAGCCAGGGACTTTGGGGCTACGAGCAGTACTTC.

This clonotype has only a few counts. The chain employs TRBV4-3 and TRBJ2-3; D unresolved. Trimming took off 2 bases at V and 3 bases at J, with 6 bases between the two ends. There are 13 residues in the CDR3. The V gene's germline CDR1 is LGHNA and CDR2 YSLEER. The CDR3 DNA sequence: TGCGCCAGCAGCCAACAAGCAACAGATACGCAGTATTTT. Protein product: CASSQQATDTQYF.

A few counts support this clonotype. This chain uses TRBV20-1 with TRBJ2-2; D uncertain. The CDR3 consists of 14 residues. In germline, CDR1 is DFQATT, CDR2 SNEGSKA (reference sequence). The V and J ends lost 0 bases and 0 bases respectively, with 5 bases between them. CDR3 amino acids: CSARDVTNTGELFF. The CDR3 DNA reads TGCAGTGCTAGAGATGTGACGAACACCGGGGAGCTGTTTTTT.

J is TRBJ1-1 and V is TRBV27; TRBD1 matches 7 bases. J lost 11 bases, V lost 5 bases, and 20 bases had no gene match. Germline CDR1 reads MNHEY; CDR2 reads SMNVEV (reference sequence). The CDR3 spans 16 residues. The CDR3 DNA is TGTGCCAGCAGTCAAATAACCCAATTCCCGACAGGGATGGCTTTCTTT. Translating it yields CASSQITQFPTGMAFF.